This T cell receptor beta chain was observed in a study of blood T cell repertoires in COVID-19. The overall study: Samples taken during acute and convalescent COVID-19 were collected in the United States, Italy and Spain. In each case, the material was cDNA or gDNA derived from T cells, B-cell-depleted T cells, or PBMCs.

Per the original data handling: Counts of nucleated cells, estimated from reference gene primer amplification, were obtained. Produced via immunoSEQ multiplex PCR; TCRdb's table is partial and in-frame only. The D gene and trimming were derived from the DNA, and the V and J assignments and clone size from that table. The sample has about 240,000 clones, about 83% seen once. CDR3 length: 15 residues. Per germline, CDR1 MGHRA and CDR2 YSYEKL. The V and J ends lost 1 base and 1 base respectively, with 10 bases between them. The chain couples TRBV4-1 to TRBJ1-1; tentatively, D is TRBD1 (5 bases). The sequenced material came from peripheral blood. The TCR was taken from a human donor in a cohort sampled during active COVID-19. CDR3 bases: TGCGCCAGCAGCCAAGTTACAACAGGGAACACTGAAGCTTTCTTT. Its protein product is CASSQVTTGNTEAFF.